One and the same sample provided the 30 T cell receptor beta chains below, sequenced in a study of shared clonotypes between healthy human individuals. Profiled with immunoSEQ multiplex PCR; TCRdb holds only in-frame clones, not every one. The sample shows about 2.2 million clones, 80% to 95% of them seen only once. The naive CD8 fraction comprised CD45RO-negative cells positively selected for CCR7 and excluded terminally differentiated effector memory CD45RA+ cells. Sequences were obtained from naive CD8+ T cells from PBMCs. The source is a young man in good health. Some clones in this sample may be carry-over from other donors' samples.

This chain's CDR3 is CASSLSKGRGFGTDTQYF. CDR3 coding DNA: TGTGCCAGCAGCTTAAGTAAGGGTCGGGGCTTTGGTACAGATACGCAGTATTTT. The rearrangement uses TRBV7-9 and TRBJ2-3; D is perhaps TRBD1 or TRBD2 (5 bases each). Germline assignment: CDR1 SEHNR and CDR2 FQNEAQ (reference sequence). Trimming removed 2 bases at V and 3 bases at J, with 21 bases between. The CDR3 is made up of 18 amino acids.

CDR3 sequence (DNA): TGTGCCAGCAGCTTAGGGGGACTAGCGGCGGGCTACAATGAGCAGTTCTTC. Its protein is CASSLGGLAAGYNEQFF. The V call is TRBV7-9, the J call TRBJ2-1, with 11 bases identical to TRBD2. This CDR3 contains 17 residues. CDR1 and CDR2 (germline): SEHNR, FQNEAQ (reference sequence). With V trimmed by 1 base and J by 3 bases, 5 bases remained unmatched.

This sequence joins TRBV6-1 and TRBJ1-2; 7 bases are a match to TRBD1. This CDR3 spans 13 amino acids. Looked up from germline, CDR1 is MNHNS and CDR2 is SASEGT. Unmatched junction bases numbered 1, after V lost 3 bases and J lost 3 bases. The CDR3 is CASSDTGDYGYTF. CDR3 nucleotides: TGTGCCAGCAGTGATACAGGGGACTATGGCTACACCTTC.

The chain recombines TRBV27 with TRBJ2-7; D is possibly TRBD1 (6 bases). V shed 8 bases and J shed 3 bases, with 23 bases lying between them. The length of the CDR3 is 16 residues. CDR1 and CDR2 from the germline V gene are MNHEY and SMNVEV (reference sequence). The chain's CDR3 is CASRPAPGTSLYEQYF. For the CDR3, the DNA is TGTGCCAGCCGACCTGCCCCCGGGACATCTCTCTACGAGCAGTACTTC.

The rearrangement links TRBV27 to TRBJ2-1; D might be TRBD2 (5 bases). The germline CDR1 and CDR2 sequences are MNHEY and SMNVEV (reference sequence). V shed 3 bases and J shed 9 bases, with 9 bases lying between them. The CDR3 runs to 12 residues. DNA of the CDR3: TGTGCCAGCAGTTTGCCCGGAGGTGAGCAGTTCTTC. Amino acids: CASSLPGGEQFF.

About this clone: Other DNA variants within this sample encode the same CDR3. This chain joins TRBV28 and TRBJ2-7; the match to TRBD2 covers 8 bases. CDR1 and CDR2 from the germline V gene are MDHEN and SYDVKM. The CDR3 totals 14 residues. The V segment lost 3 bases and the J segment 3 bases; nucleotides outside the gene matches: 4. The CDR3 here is CASSFAGGSYEQYF. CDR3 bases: TGTGCCAGCAGTTTTGCGGGGGGTAGCTACGAGCAGTACTTC.

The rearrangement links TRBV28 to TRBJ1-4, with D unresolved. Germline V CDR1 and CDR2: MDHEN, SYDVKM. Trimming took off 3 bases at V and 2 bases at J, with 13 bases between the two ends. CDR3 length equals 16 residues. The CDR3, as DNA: TGTGCCAGCAGTTTCGGCCCAGGAGGCACTAATGAAAAACTGTTTTTT. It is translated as CASSFGPGGTNEKLFF.

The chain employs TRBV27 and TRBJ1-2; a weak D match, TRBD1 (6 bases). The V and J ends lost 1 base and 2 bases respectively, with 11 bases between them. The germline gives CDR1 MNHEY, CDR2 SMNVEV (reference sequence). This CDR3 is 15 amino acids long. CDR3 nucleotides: TGTGCCAGCAGTTTATTGGCAGGGGTAAACTATGGCTACACCTTC. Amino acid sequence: CASSLLAGVNYGYTF.

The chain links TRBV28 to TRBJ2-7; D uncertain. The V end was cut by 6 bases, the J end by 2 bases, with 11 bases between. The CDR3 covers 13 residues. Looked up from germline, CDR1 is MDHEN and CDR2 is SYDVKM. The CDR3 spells CASSYDVPYEQYF. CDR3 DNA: TGTGCCAGCAGCTATGACGTACCCTACGAGCAGTACTTC.

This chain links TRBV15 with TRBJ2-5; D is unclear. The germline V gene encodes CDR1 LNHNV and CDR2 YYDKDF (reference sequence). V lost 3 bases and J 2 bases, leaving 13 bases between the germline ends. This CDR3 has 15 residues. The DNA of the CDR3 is TGTGCCACCAGCAGTGATTGGGCGATTCAAGAGACCCAGTACTTC. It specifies CATSSDWAIQETQYF.

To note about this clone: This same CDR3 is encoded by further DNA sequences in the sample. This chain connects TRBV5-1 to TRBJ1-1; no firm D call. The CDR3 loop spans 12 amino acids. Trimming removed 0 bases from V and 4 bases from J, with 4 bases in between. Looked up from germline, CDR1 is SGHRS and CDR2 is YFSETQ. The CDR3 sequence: CASSLGATEAFF. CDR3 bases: TGCGCCAGCAGCTTGGGGGCCACTGAAGCTTTCTTT. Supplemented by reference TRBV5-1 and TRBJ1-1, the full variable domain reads KAGVTQTPRYLIKTRGQQVTLSCSPISGHRSVSWYQQTPGQGLQFLFEYFSETQRNKGNFPGRFSGRQFSNSRSEMNVSTLELGDSALYLCASSLGATEAFFGQGTRLTVV.

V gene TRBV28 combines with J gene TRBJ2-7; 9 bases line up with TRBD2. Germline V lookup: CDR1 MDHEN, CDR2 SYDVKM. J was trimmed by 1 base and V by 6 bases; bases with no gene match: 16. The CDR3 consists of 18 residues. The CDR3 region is CASSPFPNLAGVSYEQYF. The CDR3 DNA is TGTGCCAGCAGCCCCTTTCCCAATTTAGCGGGAGTATCCTACGAGCAGTACTTC.

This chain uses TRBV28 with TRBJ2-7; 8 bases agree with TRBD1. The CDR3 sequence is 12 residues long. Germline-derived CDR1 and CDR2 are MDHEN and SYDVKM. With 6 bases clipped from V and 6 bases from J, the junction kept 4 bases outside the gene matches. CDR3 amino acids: CASRLTGAEQYF. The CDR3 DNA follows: TGTGCCAGCAGATTGACAGGGGCCGAGCAGTACTTC.

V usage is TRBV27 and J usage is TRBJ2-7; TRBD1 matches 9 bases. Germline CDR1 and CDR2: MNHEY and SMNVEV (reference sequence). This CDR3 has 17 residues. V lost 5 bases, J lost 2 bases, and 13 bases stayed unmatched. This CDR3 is CASSPTSGTGIPYEQYF. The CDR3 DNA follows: TGTGCCAGCAGTCCAACTTCCGGGACAGGGATTCCCTACGAGCAGTACTTC.

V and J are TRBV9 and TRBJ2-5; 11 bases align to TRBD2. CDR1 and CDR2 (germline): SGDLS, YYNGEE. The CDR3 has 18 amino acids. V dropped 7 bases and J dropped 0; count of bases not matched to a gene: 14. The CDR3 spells CASARGASGGPYQETQYF. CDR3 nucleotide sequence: TGTGCCAGCGCCCGAGGGGCTAGCGGGGGGCCGTACCAAGAGACCCAGTACTTC.

The chain's CDR3 is CASSSERGSGANVLTF. The DNA for the CDR3 is TGTGCCAGCAGCTCCGAACGCGGCTCTGGGGCCAACGTCCTGACTTTC. The chain couples TRBV13 to TRBJ2-6; no clear D. The CDR3 sequence is 16 residues long. CDR1 is PRHDT, CDR2 FYEKMQ, per germline (reference sequence). Trimming took off 4 bases at V and 0 bases at J, with 10 bases between the two ends.

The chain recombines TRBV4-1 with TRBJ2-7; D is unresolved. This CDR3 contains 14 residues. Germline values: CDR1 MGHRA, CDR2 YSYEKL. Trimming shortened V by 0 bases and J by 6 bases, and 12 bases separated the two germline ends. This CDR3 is CASSQDPGKTEQYF. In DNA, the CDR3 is TGCGCCAGCAGCCAAGACCCCGGAAAAACCGAGCAGTACTTC.

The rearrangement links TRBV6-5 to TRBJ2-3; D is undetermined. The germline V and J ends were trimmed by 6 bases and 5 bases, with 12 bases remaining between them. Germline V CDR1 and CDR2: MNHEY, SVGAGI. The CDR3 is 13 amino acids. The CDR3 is CASRKIKGDTQYF. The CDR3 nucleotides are TGTGCCAGCAGAAAAATCAAGGGAGATACGCAGTATTTT.

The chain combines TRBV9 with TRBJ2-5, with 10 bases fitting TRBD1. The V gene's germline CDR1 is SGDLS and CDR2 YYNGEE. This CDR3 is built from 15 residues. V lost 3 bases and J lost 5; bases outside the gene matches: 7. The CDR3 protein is CASSASGQGGETQYF. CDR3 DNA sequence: TGTGCCAGCAGCGCAAGTGGACAGGGGGGCGAGACCCAGTACTTC.

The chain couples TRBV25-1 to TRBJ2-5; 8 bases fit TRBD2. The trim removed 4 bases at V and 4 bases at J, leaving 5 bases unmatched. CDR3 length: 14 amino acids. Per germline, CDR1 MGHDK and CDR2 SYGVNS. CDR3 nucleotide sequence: TGTGCCAGCAGTGGGGATCTAGCGGGAGAGACCCAGTACTTC. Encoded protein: CASSGDLAGETQYF.

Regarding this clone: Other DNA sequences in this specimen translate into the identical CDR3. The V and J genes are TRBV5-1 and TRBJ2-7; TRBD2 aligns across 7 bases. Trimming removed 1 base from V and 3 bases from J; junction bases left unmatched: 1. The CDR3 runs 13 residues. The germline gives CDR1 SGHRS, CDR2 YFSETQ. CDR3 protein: CASSLSSGYEQYF. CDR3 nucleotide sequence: TGCGCCAGCAGCTTGTCTAGCGGCTACGAGCAGTACTTC.

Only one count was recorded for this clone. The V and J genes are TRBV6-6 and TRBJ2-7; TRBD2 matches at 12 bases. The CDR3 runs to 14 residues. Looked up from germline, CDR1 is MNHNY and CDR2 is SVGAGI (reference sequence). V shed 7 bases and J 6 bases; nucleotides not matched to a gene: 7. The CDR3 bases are TGTGCCAGCACACCGACTAGCGGGAGAGGCGAGCAGTACTTC. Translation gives CASTPTSGRGEQYF.

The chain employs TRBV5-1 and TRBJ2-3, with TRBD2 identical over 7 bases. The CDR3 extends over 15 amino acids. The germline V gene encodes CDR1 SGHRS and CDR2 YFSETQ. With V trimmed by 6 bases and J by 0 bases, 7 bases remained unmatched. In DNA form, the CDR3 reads TGCGCCAGCATGTGGGGGGGAACTAGCACAGATACGCAGTATTTT. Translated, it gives CASMWGGTSTDTQYF.

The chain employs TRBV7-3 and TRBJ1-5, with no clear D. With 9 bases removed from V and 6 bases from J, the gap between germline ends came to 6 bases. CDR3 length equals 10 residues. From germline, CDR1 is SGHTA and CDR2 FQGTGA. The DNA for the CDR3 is TGTGCCAGAGACGGTCAGCCCCAGCATTTT. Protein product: CARDGQPQHF.

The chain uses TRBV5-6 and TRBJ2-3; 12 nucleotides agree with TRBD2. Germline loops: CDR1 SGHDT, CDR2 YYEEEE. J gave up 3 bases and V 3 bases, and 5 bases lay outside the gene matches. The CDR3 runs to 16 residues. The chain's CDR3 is CASSSWTSGTTDTQYF. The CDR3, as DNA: TGTGCCAGCAGCTCCTGGACTAGCGGGACTACAGATACGCAGTATTTT.

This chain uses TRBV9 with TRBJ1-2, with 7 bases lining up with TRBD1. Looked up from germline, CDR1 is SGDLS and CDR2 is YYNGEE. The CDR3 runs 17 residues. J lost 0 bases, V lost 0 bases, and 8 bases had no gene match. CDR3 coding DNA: TGTGCCAGCAGCGTAGGTGGCAGGGGGGAAGCTAACTATGGCTACACCTTC. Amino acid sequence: CASSVGGRGEANYGYTF. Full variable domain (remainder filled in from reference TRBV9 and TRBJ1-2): DSGVTQTPKHLITATGQRVTLRCSPRSGDLSVYWYQQSLDQGLQFLIQYYNGEERAKGNILERFSAQQFPDLHSELNLSSLELGDSALYFCASSVGGRGEANYGYTFGSGTRLTVV.

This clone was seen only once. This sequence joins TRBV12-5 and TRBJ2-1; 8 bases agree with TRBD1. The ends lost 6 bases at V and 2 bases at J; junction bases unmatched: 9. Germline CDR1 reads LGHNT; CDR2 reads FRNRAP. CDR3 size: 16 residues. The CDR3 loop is CASGPPGDRPYNEQFF. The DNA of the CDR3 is TGTGCTAGTGGCCCCCCGGGGGACAGGCCCTACAATGAGCAGTTCTTC.

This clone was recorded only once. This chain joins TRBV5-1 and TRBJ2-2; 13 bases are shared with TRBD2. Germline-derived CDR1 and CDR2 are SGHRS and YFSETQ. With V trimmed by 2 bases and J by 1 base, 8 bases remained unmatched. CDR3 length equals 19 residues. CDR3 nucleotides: TGCGCCAGCAGCTTCCTGGGACTAGCGGGAAGTGGGAACACCGGGGAGCTGTTTTTT. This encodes CASSFLGLAGSGNTGELFF.

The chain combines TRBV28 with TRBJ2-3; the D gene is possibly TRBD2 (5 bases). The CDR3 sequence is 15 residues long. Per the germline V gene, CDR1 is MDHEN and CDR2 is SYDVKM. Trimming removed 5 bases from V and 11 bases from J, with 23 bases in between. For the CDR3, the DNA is TGTGCCAGCAGTCCGACCAGGACTTTTGCTATGGAGCAGTATTTT. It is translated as CASSPTRTFAMEQYF.

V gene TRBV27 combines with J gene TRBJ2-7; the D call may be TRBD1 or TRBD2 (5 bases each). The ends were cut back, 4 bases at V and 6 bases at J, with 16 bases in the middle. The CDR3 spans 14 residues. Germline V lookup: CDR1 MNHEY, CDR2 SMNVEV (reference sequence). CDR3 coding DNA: TGTGCCAGCAGTTCCTCGAGGGACGACCGCGAGCAGTACTTC. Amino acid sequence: CASSSSRDDREQYF.